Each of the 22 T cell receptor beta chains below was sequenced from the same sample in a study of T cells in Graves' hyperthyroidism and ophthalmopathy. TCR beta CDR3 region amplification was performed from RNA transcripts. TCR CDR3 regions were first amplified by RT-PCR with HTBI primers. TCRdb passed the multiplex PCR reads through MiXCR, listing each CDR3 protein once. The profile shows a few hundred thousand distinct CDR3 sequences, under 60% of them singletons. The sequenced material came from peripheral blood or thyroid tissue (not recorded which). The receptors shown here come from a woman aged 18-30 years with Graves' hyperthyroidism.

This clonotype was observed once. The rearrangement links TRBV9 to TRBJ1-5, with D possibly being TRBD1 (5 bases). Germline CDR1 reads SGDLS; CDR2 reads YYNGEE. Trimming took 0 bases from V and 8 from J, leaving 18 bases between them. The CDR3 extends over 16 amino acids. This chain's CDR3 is CASSVAGRGARKPQHF. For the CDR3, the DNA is TGTGCCAGCAGCGTAGCGGGACGAGGGGCGAGGAAGCCCCAGCATTTT.

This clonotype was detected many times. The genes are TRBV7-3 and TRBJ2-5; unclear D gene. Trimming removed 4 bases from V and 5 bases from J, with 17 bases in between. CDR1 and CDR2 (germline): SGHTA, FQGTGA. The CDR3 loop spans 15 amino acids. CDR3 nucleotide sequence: TGTGCCAGCAGCTCTACTCCTGGCCATCTTGAGACCCAGTACTTC. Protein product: CASSSTPGHLETQYF.

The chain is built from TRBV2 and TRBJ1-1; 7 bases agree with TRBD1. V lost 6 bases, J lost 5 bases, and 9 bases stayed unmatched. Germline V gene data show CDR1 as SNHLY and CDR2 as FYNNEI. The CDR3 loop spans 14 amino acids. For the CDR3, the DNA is TGTGCCAGCAGCCAAGGGGGCATGCTAACTGAAGCTTTCTTT. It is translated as CASSQGGMLTEAFF.

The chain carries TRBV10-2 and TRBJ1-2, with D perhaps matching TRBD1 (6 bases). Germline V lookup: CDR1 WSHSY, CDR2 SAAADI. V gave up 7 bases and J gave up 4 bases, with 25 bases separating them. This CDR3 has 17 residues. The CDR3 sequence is CASKSSSSVGAGYGYTF. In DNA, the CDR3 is TGCGCCAGCAAGAGTTCATCCAGTGTGGGGGCAGGCTATGGCTACACCTTC.

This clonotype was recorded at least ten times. CDR3 sequence reads: CASSYSGSYEQYF. The DNA of the CDR3 is TGTGCCAGCAGCTATAGCGGGAGCTACGAGCAGTACTTC. V is TRBV6-5 and J is TRBJ2-7; 9 bases are shared with TRBD2. The CDR3 is 13 residues long. Germline V gives CDR1 MNHEY, CDR2 SVGAGI. Unmatched junction bases numbered 3, after V lost 6 bases and J lost 3 bases.

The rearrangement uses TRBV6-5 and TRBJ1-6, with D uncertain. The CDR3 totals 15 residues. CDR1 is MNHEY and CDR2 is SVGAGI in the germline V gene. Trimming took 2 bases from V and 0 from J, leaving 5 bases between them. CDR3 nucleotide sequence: TGTGCCAGCAGTTACCTCAGCTCCTATAATTCACCCCTCCACTTT. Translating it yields CASSYLSSYNSPLHF.

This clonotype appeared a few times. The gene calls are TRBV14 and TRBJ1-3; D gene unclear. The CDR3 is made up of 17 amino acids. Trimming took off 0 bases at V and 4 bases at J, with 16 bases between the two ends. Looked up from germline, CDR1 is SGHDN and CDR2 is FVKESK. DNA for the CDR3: TGTGCCAGCAGCCAAGATCAGGTCTTCACATCGGGAAACACCATATATTTT. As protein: CASSQDQVFTSGNTIYF.

CDR3 sequence reads: CATSTAWDIGYTF. CDR3 bases: TGTGCCACCAGCACTGCATGGGACATTGGCTACACCTTC. The gene calls are TRBV15 and TRBJ1-2, with a possible D match to TRBD1 (6 bases). Germline CDR1 is LNHNV and CDR2 is YYDKDF (reference sequence). Trimming removed 4 bases at V and 7 bases at J, with 13 bases between. CDR3 length: 13 amino acids.

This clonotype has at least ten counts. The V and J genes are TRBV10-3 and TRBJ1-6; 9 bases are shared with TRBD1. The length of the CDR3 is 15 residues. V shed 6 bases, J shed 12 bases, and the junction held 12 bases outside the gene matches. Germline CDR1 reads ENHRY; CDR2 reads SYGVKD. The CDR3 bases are TGTGCCATCAGAGAATCCGGGACAGGGAGAGGACCCCTCCACTTT. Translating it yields CAIRESGTGRGPLHF.

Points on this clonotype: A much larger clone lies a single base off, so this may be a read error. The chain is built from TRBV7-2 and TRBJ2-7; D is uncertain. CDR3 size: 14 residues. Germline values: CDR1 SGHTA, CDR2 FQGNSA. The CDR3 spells CASSKAGQSYEQCF. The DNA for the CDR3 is TGTGCCAGCAGTAAAGCTGGGCAGTCCTACGAGCAGTGCTTC.

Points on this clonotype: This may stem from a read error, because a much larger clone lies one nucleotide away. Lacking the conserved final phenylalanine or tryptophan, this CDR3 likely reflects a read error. CDR3 nucleotides: TGTGCCACCAGTGCTGAGGGTCGCAATCAGCCCCAGCATCTT. The encoded protein is CATSAEGRNQPQHL. J is TRBJ1-5 and V is TRBV24-1; D is ambiguous. The V and J ends lost 5 bases and 2 bases respectively, with 9 bases between them. The CDR3 contains 14 residues. Germline V gene sequence: CDR1 KGHDR, CDR2 SFDVKD.

The CDR3 DNA is TGTGCCAGCAGCCAACCGTCTAGCGGGAGCAACCAAGAGACCCAGTACTTC. Amino acids: CASSQPSSGSNQETQYF. This chain joins TRBV7-2 and TRBJ2-5, with 10 bases lining up with TRBD2. The CDR3 is 17 amino acids. The ends lost 5 bases at V and 0 bases at J; junction bases unmatched: 9. Looked up from germline, CDR1 is SGHTA and CDR2 is FQGNSA.

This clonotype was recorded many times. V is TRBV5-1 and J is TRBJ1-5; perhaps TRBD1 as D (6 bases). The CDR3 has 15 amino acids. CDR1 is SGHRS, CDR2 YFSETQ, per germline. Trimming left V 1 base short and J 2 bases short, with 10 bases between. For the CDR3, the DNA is TGCGCCAGCAGCTTGCAGGGGCGCGGCAATCAGCCCCAGCATTTT. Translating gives CASSLQGRGNQPQHF.

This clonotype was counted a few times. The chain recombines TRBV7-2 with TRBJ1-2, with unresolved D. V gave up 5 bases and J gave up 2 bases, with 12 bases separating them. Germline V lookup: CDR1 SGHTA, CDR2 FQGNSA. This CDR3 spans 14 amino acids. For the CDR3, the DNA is TGTGCCAGCAGCCCCCCGTTTGGGAACTATGGCTACACCTTC. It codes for CASSPPFGNYGYTF.

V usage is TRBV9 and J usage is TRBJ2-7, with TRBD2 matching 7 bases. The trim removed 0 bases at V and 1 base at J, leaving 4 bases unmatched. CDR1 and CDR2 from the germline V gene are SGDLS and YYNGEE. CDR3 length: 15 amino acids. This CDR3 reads CASSVAAGVSYEQYF. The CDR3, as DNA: TGTGCCAGCAGCGTAGCGGCGGGAGTGTCCTACGAGCAGTACTTC.

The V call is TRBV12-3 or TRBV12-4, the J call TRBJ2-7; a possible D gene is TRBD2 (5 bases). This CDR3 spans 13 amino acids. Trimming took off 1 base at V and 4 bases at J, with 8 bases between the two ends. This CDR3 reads CASSLERGYEQYF. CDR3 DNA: TGTGCCAGCAGTTTAGAACGAGGGTACGAGCAGTACTTC.

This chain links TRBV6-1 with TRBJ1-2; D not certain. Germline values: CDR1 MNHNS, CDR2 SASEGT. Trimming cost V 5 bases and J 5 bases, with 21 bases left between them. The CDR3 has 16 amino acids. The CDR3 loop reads CASSQAGRTLEYGYTF. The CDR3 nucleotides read TGTGCCAGCAGTCAGGCTGGGCGGACTCTGGAATATGGCTACACCTTC.

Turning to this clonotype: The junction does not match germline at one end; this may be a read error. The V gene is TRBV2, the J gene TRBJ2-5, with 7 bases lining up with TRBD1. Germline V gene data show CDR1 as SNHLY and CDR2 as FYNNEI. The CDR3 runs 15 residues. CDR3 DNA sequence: TGTGCCAGCAGTGATCCCGGACAGGTGGTCGAGACCCGGTACTTC. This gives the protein CASSDPGQVVETRYF.

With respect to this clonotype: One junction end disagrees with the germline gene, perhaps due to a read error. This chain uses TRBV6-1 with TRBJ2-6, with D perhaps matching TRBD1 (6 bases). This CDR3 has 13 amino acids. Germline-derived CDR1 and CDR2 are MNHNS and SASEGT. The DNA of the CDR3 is TGTGCCAGCAGCCGAGAGGGGGACAACGTCCTGACTTTC. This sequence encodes CASSREGDNVLTF.

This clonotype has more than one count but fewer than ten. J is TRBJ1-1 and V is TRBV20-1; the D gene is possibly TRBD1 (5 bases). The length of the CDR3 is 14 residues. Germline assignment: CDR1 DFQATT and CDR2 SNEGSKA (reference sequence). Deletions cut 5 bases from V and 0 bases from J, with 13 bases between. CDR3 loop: CSALEGRVNTEAFF. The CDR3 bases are TGCAGTGCTCTAGAGGGCAGGGTGAACACTGAAGCTTTCTTT.

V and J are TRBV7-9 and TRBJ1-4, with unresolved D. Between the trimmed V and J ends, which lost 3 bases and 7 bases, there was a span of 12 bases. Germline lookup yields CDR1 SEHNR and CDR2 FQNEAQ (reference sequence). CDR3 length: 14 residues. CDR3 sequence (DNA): TGTGCCAGCAGCTTTCCAGGAGAAGGTGAAAAACTGTTTTTT. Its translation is CASSFPGEGEKLFF.

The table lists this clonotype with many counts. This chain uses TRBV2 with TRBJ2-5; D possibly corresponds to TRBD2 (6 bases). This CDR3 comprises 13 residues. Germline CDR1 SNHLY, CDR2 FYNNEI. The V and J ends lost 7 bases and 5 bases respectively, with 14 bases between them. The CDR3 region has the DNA TGTGCCAGCATCGGGCGGGAAGGGGAGACCCAGTACTTC. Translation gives CASIGREGETQYF. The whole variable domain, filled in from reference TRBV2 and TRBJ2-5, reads EPEVTQTPSHQVTQMGQEVILRCVPISNHLYFYWYRQILGQKVEFLVSFYNNEISEKSEIFDDQFSVERPDGSNFTLKIRSTKLEDSAMYFCASIGREGETQYFGPGTRLLVL.